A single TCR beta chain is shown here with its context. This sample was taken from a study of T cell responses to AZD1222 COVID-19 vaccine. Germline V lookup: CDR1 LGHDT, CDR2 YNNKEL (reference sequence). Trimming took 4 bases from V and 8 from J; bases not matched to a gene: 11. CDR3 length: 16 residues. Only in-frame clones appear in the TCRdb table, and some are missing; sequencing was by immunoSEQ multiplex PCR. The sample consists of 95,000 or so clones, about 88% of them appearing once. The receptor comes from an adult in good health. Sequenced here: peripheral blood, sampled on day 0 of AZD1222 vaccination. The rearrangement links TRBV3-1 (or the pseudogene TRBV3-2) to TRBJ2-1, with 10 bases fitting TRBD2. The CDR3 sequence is CASSPWELAGKDEQFF. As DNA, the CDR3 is TGTGCCAGCAGCCCGTGGGAACTAGCGGGGAAGGATGAGCAGTTCTTC.